The entry below gives a single TCR beta chain sequence along with its context. Its antigen remains unidentified. These data belong to a study of blood T cells in healthy people across ages. Whole-study findings and limits: Strong correlation linked observed beta diversity and percent naive T cells.

The second PCR ran about 6 to 11 cycles with a sample-barcoded 5' primer and J-beta primers. TCRdb itself ran the 5' RACE reads through MiXCR, one entry per CDR3 protein. The repertoire consists of over a million distinct CDR3 sequences, with under 45% occurring once and the leading ten covering about 19%. CDR3 size: 13 residues. Germline V lookup: CDR1 WSHSY, CDR2 SAAADI. V was cut by 6 bases and J by 5 bases, with 13 bases left in between. The rearrangement joins TRBV10-2 to TRBJ2-5, with no clear D. Sequencing was carried out using blood. The receptor was isolated from a woman aged 60-70 years in good health. The CDR3 reads CASRAPLWETQYF. In DNA form, the CDR3 reads TGCGCCAGCAGGGCCCCGCTTTGGGAGACCCAGTACTTC.